The clone carrying this T cell receptor (beta chain) appeared once. What it binds is unknown. This sample is drawn from a study of shared clonotypes between healthy human individuals. CDR3 length: 15 amino acids. After removal of 2 bases from V and 7 bases from J, the junction contained 3 bases not matched to a gene. Germline V gene lookup returns CDR1 MNHNY and CDR2 SVGAGI (reference sequence). Measured with immunoSEQ multiplex PCR; TCRdb has only the in-frame clones, and not every one. The sample contains around 980,000 clones, about 84% of which appear only once. Study conclusions and caveats: Compared with memory subsets, naive subsets generally had larger estimated richness. Generation probabilities of non-shared clonotypes were lower (relative to those shared by all four donors).

The sample taken for sequencing was memory CD4+ T cells from PBMCs. Subset here: CD45RA-negative fraction. The chain employs TRBV6-6 and TRBJ1-5, with 12 bases matching TRBD1. The receptor comes from a man between 18 and 29 years old in good health. Some clones in this sample may be carry-over from other donors' samples. The CDR3 sequence is CASSYGTGGRQPQHF. As DNA, the CDR3 is TGTGCCAGCAGTTACGGGACAGGGGGCAGACAGCCCCAGCATTTT.